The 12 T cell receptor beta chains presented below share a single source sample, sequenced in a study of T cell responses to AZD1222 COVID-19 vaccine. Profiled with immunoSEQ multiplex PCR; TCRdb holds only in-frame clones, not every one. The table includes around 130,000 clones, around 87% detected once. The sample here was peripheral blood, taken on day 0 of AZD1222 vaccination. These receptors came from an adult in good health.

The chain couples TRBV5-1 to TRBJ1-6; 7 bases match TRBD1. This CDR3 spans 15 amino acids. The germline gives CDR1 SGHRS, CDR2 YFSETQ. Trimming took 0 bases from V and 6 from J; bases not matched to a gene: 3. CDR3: CASSLGGTANSPLHF. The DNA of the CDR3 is TGCGCCAGCAGCTTGGGAGGGACAGCTAATTCACCCCTCCACTTT.

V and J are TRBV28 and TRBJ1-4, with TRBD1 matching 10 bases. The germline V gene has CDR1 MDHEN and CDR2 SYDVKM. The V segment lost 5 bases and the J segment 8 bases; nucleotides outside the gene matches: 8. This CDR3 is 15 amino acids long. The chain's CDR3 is CASSSGTGVGEKLFF. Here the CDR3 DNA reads TGTGCCAGCAGTAGCGGGACAGGGGTTGGAGAAAAACTGTTTTTT.

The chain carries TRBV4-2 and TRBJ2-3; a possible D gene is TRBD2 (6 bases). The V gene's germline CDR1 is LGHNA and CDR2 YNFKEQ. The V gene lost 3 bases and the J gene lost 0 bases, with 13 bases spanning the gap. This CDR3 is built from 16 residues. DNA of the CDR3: TGTGCCAGCAGCCAGGCTCGGGGGACGAGCACAGATACGCAGTATTTT. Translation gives CASSQARGTSTDTQYF.

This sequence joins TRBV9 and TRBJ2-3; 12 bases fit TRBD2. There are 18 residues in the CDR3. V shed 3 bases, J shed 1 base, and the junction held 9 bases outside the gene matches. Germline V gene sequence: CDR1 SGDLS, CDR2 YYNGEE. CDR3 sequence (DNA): TGTGCCAGCAGCGCAGTAAGACTAGCGGGGGCCGGCACAGATACGCAGTATTTT. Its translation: CASSAVRLAGAGTDTQYF.

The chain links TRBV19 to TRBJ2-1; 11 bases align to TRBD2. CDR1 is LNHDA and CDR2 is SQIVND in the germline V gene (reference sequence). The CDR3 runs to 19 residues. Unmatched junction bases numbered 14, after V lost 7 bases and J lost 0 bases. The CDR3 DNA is TGTGCCAGTACCTCTCGACTAGCGGGGAGCTGGAGCTCCTACAATGAGCAGTTCTTC. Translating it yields CASTSRLAGSWSSYNEQFF.

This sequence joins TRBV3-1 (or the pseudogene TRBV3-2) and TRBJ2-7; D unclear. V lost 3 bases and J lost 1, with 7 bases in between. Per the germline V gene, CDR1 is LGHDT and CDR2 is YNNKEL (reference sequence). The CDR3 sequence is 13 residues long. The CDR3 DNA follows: TGTGCCAGCAGCCACCCCCTGTCCTACGAGCAGTACTTC. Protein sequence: CASSHPLSYEQYF.

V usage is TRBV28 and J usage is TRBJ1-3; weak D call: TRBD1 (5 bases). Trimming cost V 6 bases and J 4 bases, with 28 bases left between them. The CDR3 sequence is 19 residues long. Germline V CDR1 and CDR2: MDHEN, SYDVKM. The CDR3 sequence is CASSRGGWGIGDAGNTIYF. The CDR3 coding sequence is TGTGCCAGCAGCCGCGGGGGGTGGGGTATAGGGGATGCCGGAAACACCATATATTTT.

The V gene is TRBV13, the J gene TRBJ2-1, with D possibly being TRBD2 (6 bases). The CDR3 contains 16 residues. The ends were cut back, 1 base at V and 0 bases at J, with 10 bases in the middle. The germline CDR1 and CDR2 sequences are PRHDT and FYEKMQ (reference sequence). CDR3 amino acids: CASSLEEGSSYNEQFF. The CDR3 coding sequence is TGTGCCAGCAGCTTAGAGGAGGGGTCCTCCTACAATGAGCAGTTCTTC.

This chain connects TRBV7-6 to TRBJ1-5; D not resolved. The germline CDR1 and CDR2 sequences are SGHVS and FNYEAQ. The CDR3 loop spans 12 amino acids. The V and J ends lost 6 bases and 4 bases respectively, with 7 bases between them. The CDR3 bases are TGTGCCAGCAGTCGTATTAATCAGCCCCAGCATTTT. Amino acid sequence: CASSRINQPQHF.

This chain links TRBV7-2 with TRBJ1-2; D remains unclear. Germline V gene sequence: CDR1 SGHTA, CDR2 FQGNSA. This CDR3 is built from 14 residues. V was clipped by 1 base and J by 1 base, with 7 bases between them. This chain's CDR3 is CASSLGRVNYGYTF. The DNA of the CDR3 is TGTGCCAGCAGCTTAGGCCGAGTTAACTATGGCTACACCTTC.

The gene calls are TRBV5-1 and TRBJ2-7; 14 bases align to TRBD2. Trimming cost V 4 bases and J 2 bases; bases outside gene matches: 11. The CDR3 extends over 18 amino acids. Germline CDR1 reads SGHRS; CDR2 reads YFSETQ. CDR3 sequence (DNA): TGCGCCAGCAGCCCGGGACTAGCGGGGGACCTACGTACCTACGAGCAGTACTTC. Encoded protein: CASSPGLAGDLRTYEQYF.

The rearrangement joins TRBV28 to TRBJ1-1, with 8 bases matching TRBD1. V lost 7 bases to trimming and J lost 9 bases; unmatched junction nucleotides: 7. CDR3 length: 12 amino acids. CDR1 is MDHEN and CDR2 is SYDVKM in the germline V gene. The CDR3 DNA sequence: TGTGCCAGCAAACTACAGGGGGTAAAAGCTTTCTTT. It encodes CASKLQGVKAFF.